This TCR beta chain was captured in a study of T cell responses to AZD1222 COVID-19 vaccine. As for the study in general: Researchers grouped second doses given at about 4 or about 12 weeks into one pool.

This table comes from immunoSEQ multiplex PCR, and its TCRdb copy is limited to in-frame clones, with some not included. The table has around 120,000 clones, roughly nine tenths seen once. Study-wide results and limits: Only after the peak T cell response were repertoires sampled. The reported proportion of spike-specific TCRs targeting unmutated variant regions was nearly half. A mostly white British donor set with more females was recruited, and clonal diversity was possibly underestimated.

A remark on this clone: Its antigen is unknown.

Trimming cost V 4 bases and J 2 bases, with 13 bases left between them. Germline V CDR1 and CDR2: SGHRS, YFSETQ. The CDR3 runs 16 residues. The source of this sequence is an adult in good health. This sequence joins TRBV5-1 and TRBJ2-6; D not certain. Sample: peripheral blood, taken on day 0 of AZD1222 vaccination. CDR3 in amino acids: CASSLSPGTGANVLTF. CDR3 coding DNA: TGCGCCAGCAGCCTGAGTCCAGGCACTGGGGCCAACGTCCTGACTTTC. Together with reference TRBV5-1 and TRBJ2-6, the CDR3 gives the full variable domain: KAGVTQTPRYLIKTRGQQVTLSCSPISGHRSVSWYQQTPGQGLQFLFEYFSETQRNKGNFPGRFSGRQFSNSRSEMNVSTLELGDSALYLCASSLSPGTGANVLTFGAGSRLTVL.